The entry below describes one TCR beta chain. Antigen: not known. Generated by immunoSEQ multiplex PCR, the TCRdb table keeps only in-frame clones and is missing some. The repertoire includes fewer than 55,000 clones, 80% to 85% of them detected once, and 9.5% to 15% sits in the top ten. These data originate in a study of OX40 agonist ivuxolimab in advanced cancers. Study-level findings and limits: The expanded peripheral T cells' antigen specificity was not determined. Expanded clones were, on average, more numerous in CD8+ T cells than in CD4+.

V was pared by 4 bases and J by 12 bases, with 5 bases of the junction left unmatched. CDR3 length: 13 residues. CDR1 and CDR2 from the germline V gene are LGHNA and YSLEER. The clonotype comes from an adult with an advanced solid tumor such as melanoma, head and neck, liver or kidney cancer. The sequencing here drew on CD4+ or CD8+ T cells sorted from blood, taken in a trial of the OX40 agonist ivuxolimab. The V gene is TRBV4-3, the J gene TRBJ2-4; the match to TRBD1 covers 11 bases. The CDR3 DNA reads as TGCGCCAGCAGCCGGGACAGGGGGACGGGTCAGTACTTC. Its protein is CASSRDRGTGQYF.